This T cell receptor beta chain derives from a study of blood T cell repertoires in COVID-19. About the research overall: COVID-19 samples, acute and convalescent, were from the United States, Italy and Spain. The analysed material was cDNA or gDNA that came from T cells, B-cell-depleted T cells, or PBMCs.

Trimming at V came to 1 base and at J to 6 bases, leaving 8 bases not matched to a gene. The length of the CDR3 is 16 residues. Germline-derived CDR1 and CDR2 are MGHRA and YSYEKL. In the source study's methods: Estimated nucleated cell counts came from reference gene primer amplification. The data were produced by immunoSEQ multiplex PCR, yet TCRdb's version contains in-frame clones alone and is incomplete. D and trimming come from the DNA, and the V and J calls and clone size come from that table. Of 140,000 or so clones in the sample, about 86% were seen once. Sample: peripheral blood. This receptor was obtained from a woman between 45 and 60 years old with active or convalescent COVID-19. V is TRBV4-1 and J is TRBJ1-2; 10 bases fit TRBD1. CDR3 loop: CASSQVGDRGVNGYTF. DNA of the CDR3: TGCGCCAGCAGCCAAGTAGGGGACAGGGGCGTTAATGGCTACACCTTC.